This entry lists 30 T cell receptor beta chains sequenced from one sample in a study of Tregs in tolerant kidney transplant recipients. TCRdb's copy holds only in-frame clones and misses some; the assay was immunoSEQ multiplex PCR. This sample's clone table lists more than 45,000 clones. The source was CD4+ T cells from blood, collected before the transplant. These receptors were obtained from a human donor who received a combined kidney and bone marrow transplant.

On this clone itself: The read comes to an end 3 residues before the CDR3 does, leaving the germline J gene to fill in the end. This chain connects TRBV18 to TRBJ2-3; no reliable D call. Per germline, CDR1 KGHSH and CDR2 LQKENI. The CDR3 is made up of 16 amino acids. Trimming shortened V by 6 bases and J by 0 bases, and 16 bases separated the two germline ends. Incomplete CDR3 DNA: TGTGCCAGCTCTAACCCCACGTCTACTAGCACAGATACG. It codes for CASSNPTSTSTDT. The full CDR3 protein reads CASSNPTSTSTDTQYF.

Comments on this clone: With the read ending 3 residues before the CDR3 end, the germline J gene is used to fill in that end. The gene calls are TRBV11-2 and TRBJ2-7, with 10 bases matching TRBD1. V lost 6 bases, J lost 6 bases, and 8 bases stayed unmatched. The germline CDR1 and CDR2 sequences are SGHAT and FQNNGV. CDR3 length equals 14 residues. The CDR3 DNA, read in part, is TGTGCCAGCAGTCCAGGACAGGGGGTAGGCGAG. Translating it yields CASSPGQGVGE. The full CDR3 reads CASSPGQGVGEQYF.

Comments on this clone: With the read ending 3 residues before the CDR3 end, the germline J gene is used to fill in that end. The rearrangement links TRBV30 to TRBJ1-2; D remains ambiguous. The CDR3 consists of 14 residues. Trimming left V 5 bases short and J 6 bases short, with 19 bases between. Germline lookup yields CDR1 GTSNPN and CDR2 SVGIG (reference sequence). Partial CDR3 DNA: TGTGCCTGGTCCCCCGGGCGGGGTCAGAATGGC. Translating gives CAWSPGRGQNG. The entire CDR3 protein reads CAWSPGRGQNGYTF.

As concerns this clone: The sequenced fragment ends 3 residues before the CDR3 boundary, so the rest is inferred from the germline J gene. This sequence joins TRBV11-2 and TRBJ1-4, with 7 bases matching TRBD1. CDR3 length equals 14 residues. Germline CDR1 SGHAT, CDR2 FQNNGV. Trimming removed 5 bases from V and 4 bases from J; junction bases left unmatched: 4. The sequenced CDR3 bases are TGTGCCAGCAGCCCGGGGACAGTTAATGAAAAA. It specifies CASSPGTVNEK. The complete CDR3 reads CASSPGTVNEKLFF.

As regards this clone: The CDR3 goes on 3 residues after the read ends, and that part is filled in from the germline J gene. The chain recombines TRBV19 with TRBJ2-3, with 10 nucleotides matching TRBD2. The CDR3 spans 15 residues. Per germline, CDR1 LNHDA and CDR2 SQIVND (reference sequence). The V and J ends lost 5 bases and 1 base, in that order; junction bases with no gene match: 3. The covered CDR3 bases are TGTGCCAGTAGTGTTCTAGCGGGAGGCACAGATACG. Protein product: CASSVLAGGTDT. The whole CDR3 sequence is CASSVLAGGTDTQYF.

As concerns this clone: The read comes to an end 3 residues before the CDR3 does, leaving the germline J gene to fill in the end. The chain has TRBV2 and TRBJ2-5, with 11 bases lining up with TRBD2. Germline lookup yields CDR1 SNHLY and CDR2 FYNNEI. The V and J ends lost 7 bases and 2 bases, in that order; junction bases with no gene match: 15. The CDR3 consists of 18 residues. The CDR3 bases that were read are TGTGCCAGCACCGATAGACTAGCGGGGCTGGGGAGGCAAGAGACC. This translates into CASTDRLAGLGRQET. The whole CDR3 protein is CASTDRLAGLGRQETQYF.

Turning to this clone: The read terminates 3 residues ahead of where the CDR3 ends, so the germline J gene completes it. V gene TRBV11-2 combines with J gene TRBJ2-3; 8 positions agree with TRBD2. Losses at the gene ends were 0 bases for V and 5 bases for J; bases not matched to a gene: 4. The CDR3 contains 15 residues. The germline CDR1 and CDR2 sequences are SGHAT and FQNNGV. The CDR3 reads CASSLDWAGGDTQYF. The sequenced part of the CDR3 DNA is TGTGCCAGCAGCTTAGATTGGGCGGGGGGAGATACG.

A remark on this clone: From the germline J gene comes the end of the CDR3, since the read stops 3 residues before it. V usage is TRBV5-1 and J usage is TRBJ2-1, with 8 bases identical to TRBD1. J lost 4 bases, V lost 2 bases, and 5 bases had no gene match. This CDR3 contains 15 residues. Germline CDR1 is SGHRS and CDR2 is YFSETQ. The CDR3 sequence: CASSFTGGVYNEQFF. The sequenced part of the CDR3 DNA is TGCGCCAGCAGCTTTACAGGGGGAGTGTACAATGAG.

A word on this clone: The CDR3 goes on 3 residues after the read ends, and that part is filled in from the germline J gene. The V call is TRBV19, the J call TRBJ2-5; TRBD2 agrees at 8 bases. V was clipped by 3 bases and J by 4 bases; unmatched bases: 4. The V gene's germline CDR1 is LNHDA and CDR2 SQIVND (reference sequence). The length of the CDR3 is 14 residues. CDR3 DNA, as far as it was read: TGTGCCAGTAGTATGGCGGGAGGCTCAGAGACC. As protein: CASSMAGGSET. The CDR3 in full is CASSMAGGSETQYF.

Details on this clone: Coverage ceases 3 residues before the CDR3 finishes, and the germline J gene fills in the end. The genes are TRBV19 and TRBJ2-5, with unresolved D. The germline V and J ends were trimmed by 10 bases and 2 bases, with 14 bases remaining between them. Germline V gene lookup returns CDR1 LNHDA and CDR2 SQIVND (reference sequence). The CDR3 is made up of 13 amino acids. The CDR3 loop is CATTSQSQETQYF. The DNA read from the CDR3 is TGTGCCACCACCTCTCAGAGTCAAGAGACC.

Of note for this clone: The read gets to within 3 residues of the CDR3 end, and the germline J gene fills in the rest. The gene calls are TRBV20-1 and TRBJ2-7; 10 nucleotides align to TRBD1. The germline V gene encodes CDR1 DFQATT and CDR2 SNEGSKA (reference sequence). V was clipped by 4 bases and J by 4 bases; unmatched bases: 4. This CDR3 has 13 residues. CDR3 sequence: CSANWDRGYEQYF. The CDR3 DNA, read in part, is TGCAGTGCTAATTGGGACAGGGGATACGAG.

Concerning this clone itself: The missing CDR3 end, 3 residues past where the read stops, is filled in from the germline J gene. The V call is TRBV29-1, the J call TRBJ2-4; 9 bases are a match to TRBD1. The germline CDR1 and CDR2 sequences are SQVTM and ANQGSEA. This CDR3 has 14 amino acids. J gave up 8 bases and V 0 bases, and 5 bases lay outside the gene matches. Partial CDR3 DNA: TGCAGCGTTGAAGATAGTGACAGGGGGGACATT. Its protein product is CSVEDSDRGDI. From start to end, the CDR3 is CSVEDSDRGDIQYF.

In regard to this clone: A read error may account for a junction end that differs from germline. Read sequence stops 3 residues before the CDR3 end, and the germline J gene provides the missing end. J is TRBJ2-3 and V is TRBV4-2; 8 nucleotides agree with TRBD1. The germline V gene has CDR1 LGHNA and CDR2 YNFKEQ. The CDR3 contains 14 residues. CDR3 amino acids: CASSQDRGADTQYF. The CDR3 DNA, read in part, is TGCGCCAGCAGCCAAGACAGGGGTGCAGATACG.

A word on this clone: The read ends 3 residues early relative to the CDR3; the germline J gene fills the gap. The rearrangement links TRBV28 to TRBJ2-7; 10 bases line up with TRBD2. The trim removed 7 bases at V and 5 bases at J, leaving 11 bases unmatched. Germline V gene sequence: CDR1 MDHEN, CDR2 SYDVKM. There are 15 residues in the CDR3. The part of the CDR3 DNA that was read is TGTGCCAGCAATTTGGTGGCTAGCGGGAGTGACGAG. Its protein is CASNLVASGSDE. The whole CDR3 region reads CASNLVASGSDEQYF.

Remarks on this clone: The DNA ends 3 residues before the CDR3 does, and the rest of the CDR3 is filled in from the germline J gene. The chain is built from TRBV7-2 and TRBJ2-1, with a possible D match to TRBD2 (5 bases). The CDR3 extends over 13 amino acids. Deletions cut 7 bases from V and 6 bases from J, with 13 bases between. Germline lookup yields CDR1 SGHTA and CDR2 FQGNSA. CDR3 protein: CASTRILGNEQFF. The CDR3 DNA, read in part, is TGTGCCAGCACCCGCATACTAGGCAATGAG.

Concerning this clone itself: The read is 3 residues too short to cover the CDR3 end, so that end is filled in from the germline J gene. This chain links TRBV10-3 with TRBJ1-5; 9 positions match TRBD1. The germline V gene encodes CDR1 ENHRY and CDR2 SYGVKD. This CDR3 contains 14 residues. V dropped 5 bases and J dropped 4; count of bases not matched to a gene: 3. CDR3: CAISPTGGNQPQHF. The part of the CDR3 DNA that was read is TGTGCCATCAGTCCGACAGGGGGTAATCAGCCC.

On this clone: The read terminates 3 residues before the CDR3 end, so the remaining end is supplied by the germline J gene. The chain has TRBV19 and TRBJ2-1; 7 bases line up with TRBD2. The J segment lost 3 bases and the V segment lost 4 bases, leaving 12 bases of the junction unmatched. This CDR3 region has 17 residues. Germline CDR1 reads LNHDA; CDR2 reads SQIVND (reference sequence). The DNA read from the CDR3 is TGTGCCAGTAGTACCCCCACTAGCGTCAGAGGCTACAATGAG. This sequence encodes CASSTPTSVRGYNE. The whole CDR3 reads CASSTPTSVRGYNEQFF.

In the case of this clone: The read gets to within 3 residues of the CDR3 end, and the germline J gene fills in the rest. The chain has TRBV30 and TRBJ2-1, with 10 positions matching TRBD2. J lost 5 bases, V lost 2 bases, and 6 bases had no gene match. The CDR3 totals 15 residues. From germline, CDR1 is GTSNPN and CDR2 SVGIG (reference sequence). The CDR3 bases that were read are TGTGCCTGGAGTTTAACTAGCGGGGTTAACAATGAG. Translating it yields CAWSLTSGVNNE. The whole CDR3 protein reads CAWSLTSGVNNEQFF. The full variable domain, completed using reference TRBV30 and TRBJ2-1, is SQTIHQWPATLVQPVGSPLSLECTVEGTSNPNLYWYRQAAGRGLQLLFYSVGIGQISSEVPQNLSASRPQDRQFILSSKKLLLSDSGFYLCAWSLTSGVNNEQFFGPGTRLTVL.

CDR3 bases read: TGTGCCAGTAGTAAACAGGGGGCGCGGAATTCACCC. Translating it yields CASSKQGARNSP. The full-length CDR3 reads as CASSKQGARNSPLHF. The chain carries TRBV19 and TRBJ1-6; TRBD1 agrees at 9 bases. The read stops 3 residues short of the end of the CDR3; the missing end is completed from the germline J gene. Germline lookup yields CDR1 LNHDA and CDR2 SQIVND (reference sequence). The V segment lost 4 bases and the J segment 7 bases; nucleotides outside the gene matches: 5. This CDR3 is built from 15 residues.

The sequenced CDR3 bases are TGCAGTGCTAGATCGCTAGCGGGAGGGATTGAG. Translation gives CSARSLAGGIE. In full, the CDR3 reads CSARSLAGGIEQFF. The chain has TRBV20-1 and TRBJ2-1; 12 bases match TRBD2. The read falls 3 residues short of the CDR3 end, and the missing part is taken from the germline J gene. CDR1 DFQATT and CDR2 SNEGSKA come from the germline V gene (reference sequence). The V segment lost 2 bases and the J segment 9 bases; nucleotides outside the gene matches: 5. This CDR3 is built from 14 residues.

On this clone itself: The CDR3 end is not reached by the read, which stops 3 residues before it; the germline J gene fills it in. The chain is built from TRBV6-4 and TRBJ2-7; 13 nucleotides agree with TRBD2. Germline-derived CDR1 and CDR2 are MRHNA and SNTAGT. V dropped 9 bases and J dropped 3; count of bases not matched to a gene: 5. The CDR3 has 14 residues. This CDR3 reads CARGLAGYDYEQYF. CDR3 DNA, as far as it was read: TGTGCCAGGGGACTAGCGGGATACGACTACGAG.

Remarks on this clone: The read comes to an end 3 residues before the CDR3 does, leaving the germline J gene to fill in the end. This chain uses TRBV20-1 with TRBJ1-4; 8 bases line up with TRBD1. This CDR3 has 13 amino acids. Germline V gene data show CDR1 as DFQATT and CDR2 as SNEGSKA (reference sequence). The trim removed 7 bases at V and 4 bases at J, leaving 5 bases unmatched. CDR3 DNA, as far as it was read: TGCAGTGGACAGGGGCACGGTAATGAAAAA. The encoded protein is CSGQGHGNEK. The whole CDR3 reads CSGQGHGNEKLFF.

About this clone itself: The CDR3 end lies 3 residues beyond the end of the read and is filled in from the germline J gene. The chain carries TRBV7-2 and TRBJ1-4; no definite D call. CDR3 size: 14 residues. Trimming cost V 4 bases and J 4 bases, with 10 bases left between them. Germline V gene lookup returns CDR1 SGHTA and CDR2 FQGNSA. The CDR3 reads CASSSHGLNEKLFF. The DNA read from the CDR3 is TGTGCCAGCAGCTCCCATGGCCTTAATGAAAAA.

A note on this clone: The read finishes 3 residues shy of the CDR3 end, and the germline J gene is used to complete it. The chain couples TRBV5-1 to TRBJ2-2, with TRBD2 identical over 10 bases. Germline V gene sequence: CDR1 SGHRS, CDR2 YFSETQ. V trimming: 4 bases; J trimming: 5 bases; junction bases outside the gene matches: 11. The CDR3 is made up of 17 amino acids. The chain's CDR3 is CASSPYPSGSSTGELFF. The sequenced CDR3 bases are TGCGCCAGCAGCCCTTACCCTAGCGGGAGTAGTACCGGGGAG.

In the case of this clone: The read gets to within 3 residues of the CDR3 end, and the germline J gene fills in the rest. The chain has TRBV7-6 and TRBJ2-1, with TRBD2 as a possible D gene (5 bases). The CDR3 consists of 15 residues. V was clipped by 6 bases and J by 8 bases, with 20 bases between them. The germline CDR1 and CDR2 sequences are SGHVS and FNYEAQ. Incomplete CDR3 DNA: TGTGCCAGCAGGCCTGGGCGGGCGGGCGGAGATGAG. This codes for CASRPGRAGGDE. The full CDR3 reads CASRPGRAGGDEQFF.

Points on this clone: The read ends 3 residues early relative to the CDR3; the germline J gene fills the gap. The V gene is TRBV5-4, the J gene TRBJ2-1; possibly TRBD2 for D (5 bases). The CDR3 sequence is 15 residues long. V was shortened by 3 bases and J by 0 bases, with 10 bases between the two germline ends. Looked up from germline, CDR1 is SGHNT and CDR2 is YYREEE (reference sequence). Incomplete CDR3 DNA: TGTGCCAGCAGCTCAAGCGGATACTCCTACAATGAG. Translated, it gives CASSSSGYSYNE. The whole CDR3 is CASSSSGYSYNEQFF.

The CDR3 DNA, read in part, is TGTGCCATCAGTGGGACTGAAGTCACAGATACG. This encodes CAISGTEVTDT. The CDR3 in its entirety is CAISGTEVTDTQYF. The rearrangement uses TRBV10-3 and TRBJ2-3, with D possibly TRBD2 on 5 matching bases. The read is 3 residues too short to cover the CDR3 end, so that end is filled in from the germline J gene. The CDR3 loop spans 14 amino acids. V gave up 4 bases and J gave up 2 bases, with 10 bases separating them. CDR1 is ENHRY and CDR2 is SYGVKD in the germline V gene.

In the case of this clone: Coverage ceases 3 residues before the CDR3 finishes, and the germline J gene fills in the end. The J gene is TRBJ1-4, the V gene TRBV4-2; a possible D gene is TRBD1 (5 bases). CDR3 length equals 15 residues. Germline CDR1 reads LGHNA; CDR2 reads YNFKEQ. Trimming took off 0 bases at V and 4 bases at J, with 9 bases between the two ends. CDR3 DNA, as far as it was read: TGTGCCAGCAGCCAAGATTGGACACGTAATGAAAAA. Its protein product is CASSQDWTRNEK. The CDR3 as a whole reads CASSQDWTRNEKLFF.

This clone is deemed medium-sized by its frequency. The read ends 3 residues early relative to the CDR3; the germline J gene fills the gap. The chain couples TRBV7-3 to TRBJ1-1; 7 nucleotides line up with TRBD1. The CDR3 is 14 residues long. CDR1 and CDR2 (germline): SGHTA, FQGTGA. J lost 2 bases, V lost 0 bases, and 0 bases had no gene match. The CDR3 sequence is CASSLTGGNTEAFF. CDR3 bases read: TGTGCCAGCAGCTTAACAGGGGGCAACACTGAA.

Notes on this clone: The DNA ends 3 residues before the CDR3 does, and the rest of the CDR3 is filled in from the germline J gene. The V and J genes are TRBV19 and TRBJ2-7; possibly TRBD1 for D (5 bases). CDR3 length: 15 residues. V lost 1 base, J lost 4 bases, and 14 bases lay in between. CDR1 and CDR2 from the germline V gene are LNHDA and SQIVND (reference sequence). CDR3 amino acids: CASSIGRQPMYEQYF. The covered CDR3 bases are TGTGCCAGTAGTATAGGTCGACAGCCGATGTACGAG.